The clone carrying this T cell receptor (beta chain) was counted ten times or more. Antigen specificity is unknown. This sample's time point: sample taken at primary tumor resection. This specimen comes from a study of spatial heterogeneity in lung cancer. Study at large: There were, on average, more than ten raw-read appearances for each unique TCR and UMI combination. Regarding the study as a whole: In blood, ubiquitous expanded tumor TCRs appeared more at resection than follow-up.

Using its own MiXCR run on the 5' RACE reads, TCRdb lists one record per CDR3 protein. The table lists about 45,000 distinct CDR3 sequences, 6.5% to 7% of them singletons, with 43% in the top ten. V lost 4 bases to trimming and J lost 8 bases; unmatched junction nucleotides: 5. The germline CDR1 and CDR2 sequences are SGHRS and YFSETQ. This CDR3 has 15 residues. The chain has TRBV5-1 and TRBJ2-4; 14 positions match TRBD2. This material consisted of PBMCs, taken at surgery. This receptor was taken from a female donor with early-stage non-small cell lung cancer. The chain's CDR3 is CASSTGTSGGDIQYF. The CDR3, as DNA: TGCGCCAGCAGCACCGGGACTAGCGGGGGTGACATTCAGTACTTC.